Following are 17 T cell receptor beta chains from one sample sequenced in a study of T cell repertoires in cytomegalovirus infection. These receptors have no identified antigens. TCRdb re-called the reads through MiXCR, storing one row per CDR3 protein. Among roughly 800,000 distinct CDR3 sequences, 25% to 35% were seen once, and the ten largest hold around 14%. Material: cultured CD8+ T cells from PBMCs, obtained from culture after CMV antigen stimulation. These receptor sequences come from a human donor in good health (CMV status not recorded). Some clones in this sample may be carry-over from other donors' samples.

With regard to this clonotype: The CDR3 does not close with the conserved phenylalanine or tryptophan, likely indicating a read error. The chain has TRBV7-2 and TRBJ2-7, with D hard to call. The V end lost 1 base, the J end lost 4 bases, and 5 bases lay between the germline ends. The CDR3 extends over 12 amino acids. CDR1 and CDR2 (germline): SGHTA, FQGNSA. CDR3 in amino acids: CASSLVAYEQYI. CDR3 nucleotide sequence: TGTGCCAGCAGCTTAGTTGCTTACGAGCAGTACATC.

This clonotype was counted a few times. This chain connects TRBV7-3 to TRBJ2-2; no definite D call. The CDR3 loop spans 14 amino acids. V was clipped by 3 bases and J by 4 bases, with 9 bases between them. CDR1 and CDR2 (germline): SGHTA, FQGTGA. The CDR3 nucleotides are TGTGCCAGCAGCTTCACCGACGTCACCGGGGAGCTGTTTTTT. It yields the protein CASSFTDVTGELFF.

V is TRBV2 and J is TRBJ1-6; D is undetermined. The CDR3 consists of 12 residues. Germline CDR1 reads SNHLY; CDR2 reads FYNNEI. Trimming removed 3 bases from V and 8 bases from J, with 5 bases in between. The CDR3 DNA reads TGTGCCAGCAGTGAGACGTATTCACCCCTCCACTTT. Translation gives CASSETYSPLHF.

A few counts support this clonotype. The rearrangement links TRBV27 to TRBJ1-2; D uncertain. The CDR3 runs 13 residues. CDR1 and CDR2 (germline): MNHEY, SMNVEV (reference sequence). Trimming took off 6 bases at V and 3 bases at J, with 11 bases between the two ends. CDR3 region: CASRAQGYYGYTF. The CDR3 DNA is TGTGCCAGCAGGGCACAAGGGTACTATGGCTACACCTTC.

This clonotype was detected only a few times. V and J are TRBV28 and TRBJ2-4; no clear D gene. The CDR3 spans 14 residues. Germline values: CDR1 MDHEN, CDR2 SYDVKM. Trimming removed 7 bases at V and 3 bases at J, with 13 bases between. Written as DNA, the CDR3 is TGTGCCAGCATGAGAACACTGGGCAAAAACATTCAGTACTTC. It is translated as CASMRTLGKNIQYF.

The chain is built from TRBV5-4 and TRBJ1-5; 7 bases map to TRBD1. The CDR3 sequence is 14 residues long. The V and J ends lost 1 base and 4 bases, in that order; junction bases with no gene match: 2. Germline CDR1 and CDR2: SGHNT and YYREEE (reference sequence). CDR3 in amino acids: CASSLKGANQPQHF. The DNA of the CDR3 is TGTGCCAGCAGCTTGAAGGGGGCGAATCAGCCCCAGCATTTT.

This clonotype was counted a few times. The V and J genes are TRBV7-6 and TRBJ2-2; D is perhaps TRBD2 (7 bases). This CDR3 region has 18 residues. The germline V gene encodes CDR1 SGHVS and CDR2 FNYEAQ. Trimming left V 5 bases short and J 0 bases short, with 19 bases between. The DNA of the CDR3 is TGTGCCAGCAGCGCGTACCCGGGGGGCACTTCGAACACCGGGGAGCTGTTTTTT. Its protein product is CASSAYPGGTSNTGELFF.

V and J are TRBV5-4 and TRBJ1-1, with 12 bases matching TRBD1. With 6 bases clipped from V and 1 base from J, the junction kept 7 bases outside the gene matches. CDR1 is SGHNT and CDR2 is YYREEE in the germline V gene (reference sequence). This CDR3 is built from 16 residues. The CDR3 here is CASTIGTGGANTEAFF. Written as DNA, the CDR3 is TGTGCCAGCACGATTGGGACAGGGGGCGCGAACACTGAAGCTTTCTTT.

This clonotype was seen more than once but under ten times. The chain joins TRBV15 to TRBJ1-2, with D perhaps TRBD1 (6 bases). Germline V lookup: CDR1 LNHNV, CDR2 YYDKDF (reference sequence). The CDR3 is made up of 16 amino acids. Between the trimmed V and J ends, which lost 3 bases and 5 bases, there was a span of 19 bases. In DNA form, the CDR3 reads TGTGCCACCAGCAGCCGGCCTGGAGGGGGGAATTATGGCTACACCTTC. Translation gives CATSSRPGGGNYGYTF.

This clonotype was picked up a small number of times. In nucleotides, the CDR3 is TGTGCCAGCAGCTTCGGGTTCGGGGTTGGGGCCAACGTCCTGACTTTC. Translated, it gives CASSFGFGVGANVLTF. This chain joins TRBV5-6 and TRBJ2-6; tentative D call: TRBD2 (5 bases). Per the germline V gene, CDR1 is SGHDT and CDR2 is YYEEEE. The V and J ends lost 2 bases and 3 bases respectively, with 12 bases between them. The CDR3 has 16 amino acids. Supplemented by reference TRBV5-6 and TRBJ2-6, the full variable domain reads DAGVTQSPTHLIKTRGQQVTLRCSPKSGHDTVSWYQQALGQGPQFIFQYYEEEERQRGNFPDRFSGHQFPNYSSELNVNALLLGDSALYLCASSFGFGVGANVLTFGAGSRLTVL.

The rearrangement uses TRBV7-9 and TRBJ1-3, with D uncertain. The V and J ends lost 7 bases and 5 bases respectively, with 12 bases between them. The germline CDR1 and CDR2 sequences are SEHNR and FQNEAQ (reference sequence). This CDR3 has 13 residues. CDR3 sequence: CASMGGRRNTIYF. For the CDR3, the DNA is TGTGCCAGCATGGGAGGCAGAAGAAACACCATATATTTT.

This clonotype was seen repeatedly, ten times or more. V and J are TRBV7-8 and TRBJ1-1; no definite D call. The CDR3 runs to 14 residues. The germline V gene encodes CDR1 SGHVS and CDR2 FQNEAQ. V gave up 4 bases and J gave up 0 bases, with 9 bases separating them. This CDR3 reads CASSSNTMNTEAFF. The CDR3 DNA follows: TGTGCCAGCAGCTCCAACACGATGAACACTGAAGCTTTCTTT.

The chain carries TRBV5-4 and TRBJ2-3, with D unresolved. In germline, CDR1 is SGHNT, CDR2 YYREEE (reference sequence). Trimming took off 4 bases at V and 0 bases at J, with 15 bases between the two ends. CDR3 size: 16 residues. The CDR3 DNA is TGTGCCAGCAGCACACGGACGGACCCTAGCACAGATACGCAGTATTTT. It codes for CASSTRTDPSTDTQYF.

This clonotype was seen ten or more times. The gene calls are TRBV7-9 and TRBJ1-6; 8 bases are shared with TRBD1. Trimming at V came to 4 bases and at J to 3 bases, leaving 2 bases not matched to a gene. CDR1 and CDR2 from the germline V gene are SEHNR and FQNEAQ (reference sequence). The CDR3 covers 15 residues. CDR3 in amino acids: CASSSDRVYNSPLHF. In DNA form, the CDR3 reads TGTGCCAGCAGCTCGGACAGGGTCTATAATTCACCCCTCCACTTT.

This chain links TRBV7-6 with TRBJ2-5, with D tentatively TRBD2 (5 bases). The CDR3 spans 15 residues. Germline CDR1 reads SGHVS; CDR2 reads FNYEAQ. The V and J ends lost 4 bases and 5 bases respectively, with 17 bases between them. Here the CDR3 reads CASSYKPLAGETQYF. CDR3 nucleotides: TGTGCCAGCAGCTACAAACCCCTAGCTGGGGAGACCCAGTACTTC. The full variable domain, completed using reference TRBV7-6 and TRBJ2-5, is GAGVSQSPRYKVTKRGQDVALRCDPISGHVSLYWYRQALGQGPEFLTYFNYEAQQDKSGLPNDRFSAERPEGSISTLTIQRTEQRDSAMYRCASSYKPLAGETQYFGPGTRLLVL.

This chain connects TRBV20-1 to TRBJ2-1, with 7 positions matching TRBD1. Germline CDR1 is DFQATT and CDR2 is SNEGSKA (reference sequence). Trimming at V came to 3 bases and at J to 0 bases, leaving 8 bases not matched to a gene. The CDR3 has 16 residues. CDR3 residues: CSASLTGVGSYNEQFF. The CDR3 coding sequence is TGCAGTGCTAGCCTTACAGGGGTGGGCTCCTACAATGAGCAGTTCTTC.

Here the CDR3 DNA reads TGTGCCAGCAGCGGGTACGGGGCACAAGAGACCCAGTACTTC. This translates into CASSGYGAQETQYF. This chain connects TRBV11-2 to TRBJ2-5; D tentatively reads TRBD1 or TRBD2 (5 bases each). This CDR3 comprises 14 residues. V was shortened by 5 bases and J by 2 bases, with 12 bases between the two germline ends. The germline V gene has CDR1 SGHAT and CDR2 FQNNGV.